A single sample gave rise to the 16 T cell receptor beta chains below, sequenced in a study of CD8 T cells in ankylosing spondylitis. TCRdb itself ran the 5' RACE reads through MiXCR, one entry per CDR3 protein. The sample shows about 39,000 distinct CDR3 sequences, 3% to 3.5% of them seen only once. The sample was blood, either unsorted or a sorted T cell fraction (not recorded which). These receptors were obtained from a male donor with ankylosing spondylitis or in good health (not recorded which).

This clonotype appeared many times. The chain links TRBV9 to TRBJ1-2; tentatively, D is TRBD1 (6 bases). Trimming shortened V by 4 bases and J by 4 bases, and 11 bases separated the two germline ends. CDR3 length equals 13 residues. Germline V gene sequence: CDR1 SGDLS, CDR2 YYNGEE. CDR3 protein: CASSPGAVYGYTF. For the CDR3, the DNA is TGTGCCAGCAGCCCAGGGGCAGTCTATGGCTACACCTTC.

This clonotype has a count of ten or more. The rearrangement joins TRBV9 to TRBJ2-1; TRBD2 is a possible D gene (6 bases). Between the trimmed V and J ends, which lost 5 bases and 7 bases, there was a span of 22 bases. Germline assignment: CDR1 SGDLS and CDR2 YYNGEE. This CDR3 spans 16 amino acids. The DNA for the CDR3 is TGTGCCAGCAGTGCAGAACATCGGGGGATTTGGAATGAGCAGTTCTTC. Protein sequence: CASSAEHRGIWNEQFF. Full variable domain (outside the CDR3, taken from reference TRBV9 and TRBJ2-1): DSGVTQTPKHLITATGQRVTLRCSPRSGDLSVYWYQQSLDQGLQFLIQYYNGEERAKGNILERFSAQQFPDLHSELNLSSLELGDSALYFCASSAEHRGIWNEQFFGPGTRLTVL.

The gene calls are TRBV9 and TRBJ2-6, with D tentatively TRBD2 (6 bases). The V gene lost 9 bases and the J gene lost 0 bases, with 16 bases spanning the gap. Germline assignment: CDR1 SGDLS and CDR2 YYNGEE. The CDR3 loop spans 16 amino acids. The CDR3 DNA reads as TGTGCCACTGCGCCGGGACTCAACTCTGGGGCCAACGTCCTGACTTTC. Protein sequence: CATAPGLNSGANVLTF.

This clonotype has a count of ten or more. The chain employs TRBV9 and TRBJ2-1; 7 positions agree with TRBD2. Losses at the gene ends were 0 bases for V and 3 bases for J; bases not matched to a gene: 6. This CDR3 is built from 16 residues. Germline V gene data show CDR1 as SGDLS and CDR2 as YYNGEE. CDR3 amino acids: CASSVGVAGDYNEQFF. CDR3 DNA sequence: TGTGCCAGCAGCGTAGGAGTCGCGGGGGACTACAATGAGCAGTTCTTC.

Many counts were recorded for this clonotype. The rearrangement joins TRBV9 to TRBJ1-6, with 7 bases that match TRBD1. This CDR3 has 16 amino acids. With 3 bases clipped from V and 9 bases from J, the junction kept 12 bases outside the gene matches. Germline loops: CDR1 SGDLS, CDR2 YYNGEE. The CDR3 nucleotides are TGTGCCAGCAGCGCCAGGGGGACGGGGGTGGGTTCACCCCTCCACTTT. Translated, it gives CASSARGTGVGSPLHF. Based on the CDR3 plus reference TRBV9 and TRBJ1-6, the full variable domain is DSGVTQTPKHLITATGQRVTLRCSPRSGDLSVYWYQQSLDQGLQFLIQYYNGEERAKGNILERFSAQQFPDLHSELNLSSLELGDSALYFCASSARGTGVGSPLHFGNGTRLTVT.

This clonotype has a count of ten or more. The rearrangement links TRBV9 to TRBJ2-1; D might be TRBD1 (6 bases). CDR1 is SGDLS, CDR2 YYNGEE, per germline. Trimming shortened V by 0 bases and J by 4 bases, and 20 bases separated the two germline ends. The CDR3 is 18 residues long. The CDR3 nucleotides are TGTGCCAGCAGCGTAGTGGGGGCGAACCCTCTCAGTTACAATGAGCAGTTCTTC. It specifies CASSVVGANPLSYNEQFF.

This clonotype was recorded at least ten times. This chain uses TRBV9 with TRBJ2-1; 13 positions match TRBD2. The CDR3 length is 17 residues. The trim removed 2 bases at V and 5 bases at J, leaving 7 bases unmatched. Germline lookup yields CDR1 SGDLS and CDR2 YYNGEE. For the CDR3, the DNA is TGTGCCAGCAGCGTCTCCAGGACTAGCGGGAGCCACAATGAGCAGTTCTTC. Its protein product is CASSVSRTSGSHNEQFF.

Ten or more counts support this clonotype. This sequence joins TRBV9 and TRBJ2-2; D might be TRBD2 (6 bases). CDR1 is SGDLS, CDR2 YYNGEE, per germline. This CDR3 contains 15 residues. Trimming took 0 bases from V and 5 from J, leaving 11 bases between them. The CDR3, as DNA: TGTGCCAGCAGCGTAGGTCCCGCGGGGACCGGGGAGCTGTTTTTT. This translates into CASSVGPAGTGELFF.

This clonotype was recorded many times. The gene calls are TRBV9 and TRBJ1-3; no firm D call. The CDR3 is 16 amino acids. CDR1 and CDR2 from the germline V gene are SGDLS and YYNGEE. The V gene lost 0 bases and the J gene lost 0 bases, with 10 bases spanning the gap. The CDR3 reads CASSVADYDSGNTIYF. Written as DNA, the CDR3 is TGTGCCAGCAGCGTAGCTGACTACGACTCTGGAAACACCATATATTTT.

This clonotype was observed many times. This sequence joins TRBV9 and TRBJ2-2, with TRBD2 matching 11 bases. The CDR3 is 15 amino acids. In germline, CDR1 is SGDLS, CDR2 YYNGEE. Trimming removed 4 bases from V and 7 bases from J; junction bases left unmatched: 6. The CDR3 coding sequence is TGTGCCAGCAGCCCGGGGACTAGCGGAGGCGGGGAGCTGTTTTTT. As protein: CASSPGTSGGGELFF.

This clonotype was seen at least ten times. This chain links TRBV9 with TRBJ2-2, with D tentatively TRBD2 (5 bases). Trimming took off 4 bases at V and 1 base at J, with 11 bases between the two ends. Germline V lookup: CDR1 SGDLS, CDR2 YYNGEE. The CDR3 runs 15 residues. CDR3 DNA sequence: TGTGCCAGCAGCCCGGACTCCCTGAACACCGGGGAGCTGTTTTTT. This codes for CASSPDSLNTGELFF.

This clonotype was seen repeatedly, ten times or more. The V call is TRBV9, the J call TRBJ2-2, with TRBD1 matching over 10 bases. Trimming took 3 bases from V and 4 from J; bases not matched to a gene: 3. Per the germline V gene, CDR1 is SGDLS and CDR2 is YYNGEE. The CDR3 totals 15 residues. This chain's CDR3 is CASSGGTGATGELFF. In DNA, the CDR3 is TGTGCCAGCAGCGGGGGGACAGGGGCCACCGGGGAGCTGTTTTTT.

In its sample, this clonotype was seen many times. The rearrangement links TRBV9 to TRBJ2-3, with D possibly being TRBD1 or TRBD2 (7 bases each). CDR1 and CDR2 (germline): SGDLS, YYNGEE. The CDR3 loop spans 17 amino acids. Trimming removed 4 bases at V and 0 bases at J, with 18 bases between. CDR3 in DNA: TGTGCCAGCAGCACATCCTCCAGGGGGGGGAGCACAGATACGCAGTATTTT. Protein sequence: CASSTSSRGGSTDTQYF.

This clonotype has a count of ten or more. This chain links TRBV9 with TRBJ2-6, with 7 positions matching TRBD2. The J segment lost 4 bases and the V segment lost 0 bases, leaving 7 bases of the junction unmatched. Germline CDR1 and CDR2: SGDLS and YYNGEE. There are 17 residues in the CDR3. CDR3 region: CASSVGPGGSGANVLTF. CDR3 DNA sequence: TGTGCCAGCAGCGTAGGTCCGGGAGGATCCGGGGCCAACGTCCTGACTTTC.

This clonotype was counted ten times or more. V usage is TRBV9 and J usage is TRBJ2-5; 8 bases fit TRBD1. Germline V gives CDR1 SGDLS, CDR2 YYNGEE. The length of the CDR3 is 15 residues. V lost 0 bases, J lost 7 bases, and 8 bases stayed unmatched. The CDR3 nucleotides read TGTGCCAGCAGCGTAGGGACAGGGCCCGACGTGACCCAGTACTTC. Translation gives CASSVGTGPDVTQYF. Variable domain in full (rest from reference TRBV9 and TRBJ2-5): DSGVTQTPKHLITATGQRVTLRCSPRSGDLSVYWYQQSLDQGLQFLIQYYNGEERAKGNILERFSAQQFPDLHSELNLSSLELGDSALYFCASSVGTGPDVTQYFGPGTRLLVL.

The table lists this clonotype with a few counts. The chain joins TRBV9 to TRBJ2-5; TRBD2 matches 15 bases. Germline-derived CDR1 and CDR2 are SGDLS and YYNGEE. The length of the CDR3 is 17 residues. V was clipped by 3 bases and J by 5 bases; unmatched bases: 8. CDR3 sequence (DNA): TGTGCCAGCAGCGGACCGGGACTAGCGGGAGGAGTGGAGACCCAGTACTTC. Translated, it gives CASSGPGLAGGVETQYF.